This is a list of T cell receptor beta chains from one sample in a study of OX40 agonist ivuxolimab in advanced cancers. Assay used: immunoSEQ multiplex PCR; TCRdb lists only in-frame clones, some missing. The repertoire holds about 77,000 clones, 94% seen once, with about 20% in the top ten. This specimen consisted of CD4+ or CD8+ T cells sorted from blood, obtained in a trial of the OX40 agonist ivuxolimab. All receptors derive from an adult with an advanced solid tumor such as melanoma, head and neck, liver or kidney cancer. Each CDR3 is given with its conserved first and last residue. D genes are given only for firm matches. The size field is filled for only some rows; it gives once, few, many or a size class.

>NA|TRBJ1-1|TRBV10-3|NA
TGTGCCATCAGTGAGTCGAAGGGATCGGGAGAAGGGGCTGAAGCTTTCTTT
CAISESKGSGEGAEAFF
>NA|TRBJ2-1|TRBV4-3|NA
TGCGCCAGCAGCCAAGACCCTGGGGCCATAGCCGCGGACTACAATGAGCAGTTCTTC
CASSQDPGAIAADYNEQFF
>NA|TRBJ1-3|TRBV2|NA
TGTGCCAGCAGTGATGGCCCTGTCGACACCATATATTTT
CASSDGPVDTIYF
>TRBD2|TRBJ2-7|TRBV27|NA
TGTGCCAGCAGTTTATTGCGGGGGACCTACGAGCAGTACTTC
CASSLLRGTYEQYF
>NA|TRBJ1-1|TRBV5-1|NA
TGCGCCAGCAGCGATCCTAGGAGGATGAACACTGAAGCTTTCTTT
CASSDPRRMNTEAFF
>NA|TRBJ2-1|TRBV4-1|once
TGCGCCAGCAGCCCGGACGACAACTCCTACAATGAGCAGTTCTTC
CASSPDDNSYNEQFF
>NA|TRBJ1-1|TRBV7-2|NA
TGTGCCAGCAGCCTACTTAGAGGGACCAACACTGAAGCTTTCTTT
CASSLLRGTNTEAFF
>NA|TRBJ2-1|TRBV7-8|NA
TGTGCCAGCAGCTTAGCGGCGGGCAGCTCCTACAATGAGCAGTTCTTC
CASSLAAGSSYNEQFF
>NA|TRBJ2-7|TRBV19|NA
TGTGCCAGTAGTATAGCGTCCCGGGCAGGAGTCTACGAGCAGTACTTC
CASSIASRAGVYEQYF
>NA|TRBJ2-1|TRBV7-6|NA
TGTGCCAGCAGCTTATTGGGGCTCTACTCCTACAATGAGCAGTTCTTC
CASSLLGLYSYNEQFF
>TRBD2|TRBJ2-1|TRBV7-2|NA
TGTGCCAGCAGCTTCGGGACTAGCGGATACAATGAGCAGTTCTTC
CASSFGTSGYNEQFF
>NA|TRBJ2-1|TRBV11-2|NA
TGTGCCAGCAGCTTATCCCGTGAGCAGTTCTTC
CASSLSREQFF
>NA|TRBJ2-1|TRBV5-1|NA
TGCGCCAGCAGCTTCCTAGACTCTGGGGGCTACAATGAGCAGTTCTTC
CASSFLDSGGYNEQFF
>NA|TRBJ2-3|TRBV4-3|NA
TGCGCCAGCAGCCAAGATTCTTCAGATACGCAGTATTTT
CASSQDSSDTQYF
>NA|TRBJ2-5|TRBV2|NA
TGTGCCACCCAACCGCTCGACAGATCCACCCCGGAGACCCAGTACTTC
CATQPLDRSTPETQYF
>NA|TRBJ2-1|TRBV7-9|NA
TGTGCCAGCAGCTTATTTGTGGGGTCTGACAATGAGCAGTTCTTC
CASSLFVGSDNEQFF
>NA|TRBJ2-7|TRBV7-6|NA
TGTGCCAGCAGTGGGATAGGGACCTACGAGCAGTACTTC
CASSGIGTYEQYF
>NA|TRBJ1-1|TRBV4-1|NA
TGCGCCAGCAGCCAAGGAAGAGGGAACACTGAAGCTTTCTTT
CASSQGRGNTEAFF
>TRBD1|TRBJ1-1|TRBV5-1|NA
TGCGCCAGCAGCCCGACTGACAGGGGGCGAGGCACTGAAGCTTTCTTT
CASSPTDRGRGTEAFF
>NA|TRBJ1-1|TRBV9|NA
TGTGCCAGCAGCGTCTCAGACATTAACACTGAAGCTTTCTTT
CASSVSDINTEAFF
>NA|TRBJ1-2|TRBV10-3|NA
TGTGCCATCGCGTCCTCTCCCGAGAACTATGGCTACACCTTC
CAIASSPENYGYTF
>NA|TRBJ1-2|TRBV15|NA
TGTGCCACCAGCAGAGATGGATGGGGGGACAACTATGGCTACACCTTC
CATSRDGWGDNYGYTF
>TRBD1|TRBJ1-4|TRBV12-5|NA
TGTGCTAGTGGTTTCATAAATCGGGACAGGGGGCAAAGTAATGAAAAACTGTTTTTT
CASGFINRDRGQSNEKLFF
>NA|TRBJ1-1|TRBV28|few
TGTGCCAGCAGTTTAGGGACTGAAGCTTTCTTT
CASSLGTEAFF
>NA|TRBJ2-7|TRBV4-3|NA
TGCGCCAGCAGCCAAGATGGGTCCGGGCCCAACTACGAGCAGTACTTC
CASSQDGSGPNYEQYF
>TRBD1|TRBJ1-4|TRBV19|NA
TGTGCCAGTAGTAAAATGGACAGGAGCTATGAAAAACTGTTTTTT
CASSKMDRSYEKLFF
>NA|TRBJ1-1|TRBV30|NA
TGTGCCTGGAGTTACGGGGTGGACACTGAAGCTTTCTTT
CAWSYGVDTEAFF
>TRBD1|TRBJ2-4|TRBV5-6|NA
TGTGCCAGCAGCTTGTTAGCCGGACAGGGAGTTACCAAAAACATTCAGTACTTC
CASSLLAGQGVTKNIQYF
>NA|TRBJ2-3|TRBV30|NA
TGTGCCTGGAGTGAGGGTACTACCCGCACAGATACGCAGTATTTT
CAWSEGTTRTDTQYF
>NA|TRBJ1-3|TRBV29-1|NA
TGCAGCGTTGAAGAGGTAGCCTCTGGAAACACCATATATTTT
CSVEEVASGNTIYF
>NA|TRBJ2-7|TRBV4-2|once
TGTGCCAGCAGCGCGAACAGGGTCTCCTACGAGCAGTACTTC
CASSANRVSYEQYF
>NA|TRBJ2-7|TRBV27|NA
TGTGCCAGCAGTTTATTGGGGAAACTCTACGAGCAGTACTTC
CASSLLGKLYEQYF
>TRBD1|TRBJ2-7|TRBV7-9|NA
TGTGCCAGCAGCCCCCAGGGACAGTCCTACGAGCAGTACTTC
CASSPQGQSYEQYF
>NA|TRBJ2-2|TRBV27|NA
TGTGCCAGCAGTTTGAGGGAGGGGGGTTGGACCGGGGAGCTGTTTTTT
CASSLREGGWTGELFF
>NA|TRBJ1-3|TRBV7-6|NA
TGTGCCAGCAGCTTAGGGGGTTATGGAAACACCATATATTTT
CASSLGGYGNTIYF
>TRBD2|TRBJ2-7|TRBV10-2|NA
TGCGCCAGCAGCACCGGGACTAGCGGGAGGGTCTACGAGCAGTACTTC
CASSTGTSGRVYEQYF
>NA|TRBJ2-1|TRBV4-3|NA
TGCGCCAGCAGCCAAGCTAGCTCGGGCCTCAATGAGCAGTTCTTC
CASSQASSGLNEQFF
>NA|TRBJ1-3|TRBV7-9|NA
TGTGCCGGCCCGGGGGGCCGTGGAAACACCATATATTTT
CAGPGGRGNTIYF
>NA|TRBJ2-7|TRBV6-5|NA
TGTGCCAGCAGTCCCGGCCGCGAGCAGTACTTC
CASSPGREQYF
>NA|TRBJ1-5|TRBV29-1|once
TGCAGCGTTGAAGGGGAGCCAGATCAGCCCCAGCATTTT
CSVEGEPDQPQHF
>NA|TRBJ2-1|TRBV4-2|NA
TGTGCCAGCAGCCAAGACACCGGGGGCAATGAGCAGTTCTTC
CASSQDTGGNEQFF
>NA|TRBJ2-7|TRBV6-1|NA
TGTGCCAGCAGTACCTCCTGCGAGCAGTACTTC
CASSTSCEQYF
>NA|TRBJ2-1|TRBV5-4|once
TGTGCCAGCAGCTTTCGGGGCTCCTACAATGAGCAGTTCTTC
CASSFRGSYNEQFF
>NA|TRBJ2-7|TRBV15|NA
TGTGCCAGACAGGAGCCCTACGAGCAGTACTTC
CARQEPYEQYF
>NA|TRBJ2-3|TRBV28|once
TGTGCCAGCAGTTTATGGGAATCATACACCGGAAGGGGGGATACGCAGTATTTT
CASSLWESYTGRGDTQYF
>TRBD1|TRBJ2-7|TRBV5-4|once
TGCGCCAGCAGCCAGGGGACAGGGTTCCCCTACGAGCAGTACTTC
CASSQGTGFPYEQYF
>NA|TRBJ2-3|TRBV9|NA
TGTGCCAGCAGCGTAATGGGCCCTGGAGATACGCAGTATTTT
CASSVMGPGDTQYF
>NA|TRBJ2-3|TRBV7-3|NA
TGTGCCAGCAGCTTACGTCTTGCGGGGAGCACAGATACGCAGTATTTT
CASSLRLAGSTDTQYF
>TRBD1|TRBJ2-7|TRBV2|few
TGTGCCAGTAATATCCGGGACAGGCCCTACGAGCAGTACTTC
CASNIRDRPYEQYF
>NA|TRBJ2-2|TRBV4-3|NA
TGCGCCAGCAGCCAAGGGGTGACCGGGGAGCTGTTTTTT
CASSQGVTGELFF
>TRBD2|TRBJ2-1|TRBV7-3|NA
TGTGCCAGCAGCTTAAGGGTTAGCGGGGGCCCCTTTACCTACAATGAGCAGTTCTTC
CASSLRVSGGPFTYNEQFF
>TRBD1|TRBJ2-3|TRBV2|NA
TGTGCCAGCAGTGTCCTACAGGGGGCAAGCACAGATACGCAGTATTTT
CASSVLQGASTDTQYF
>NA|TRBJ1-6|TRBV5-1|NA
TGCGCCAGCAGCCCATACGGGACTCCCGAGGGCTCACCCCTCCACTTT
CASSPYGTPEGSPLHF
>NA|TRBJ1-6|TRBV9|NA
TGTGCCAGCAGCCGGGACATACCGAGCTCCTATAATTCACCCCTCCACTTT
CASSRDIPSSYNSPLHF
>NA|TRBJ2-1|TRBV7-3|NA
TGTGCCAGCAGCTCCCAGAAAGACAATGAGCAGTTCTTC
CASSSQKDNEQFF
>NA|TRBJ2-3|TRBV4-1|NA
TGCGCCAGCAGCCAAGATCCCCCAGTTTCCACTAGCACAGATACGCAGTATTTT
CASSQDPPVSTSTDTQYF
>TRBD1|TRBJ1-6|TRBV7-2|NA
TGTGCCAGCAGCTCTCGGACAGGGTGGCCCTATAATTCACCCCTCCACTTT
CASSSRTGWPYNSPLHF
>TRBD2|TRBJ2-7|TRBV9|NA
TGTGCCAGCAGCGCCCGAGCGGGGGCCTTACAAATTTACGAGCAGTACTTC
CASSARAGALQIYEQYF
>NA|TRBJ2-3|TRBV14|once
TGTGCCAGCAGCCAAGATTTTTGGACAGATACGCAGTATTTT
CASSQDFWTDTQYF